A single sample gave rise to the 21 T cell receptor beta chains below, sequenced in a study of T cell responses to AZD1222 COVID-19 vaccine. Profiled with immunoSEQ multiplex PCR; TCRdb holds only in-frame clones, not every one. Here the sample spans approximately 200,000 clones, 94% being singletons. Sequencing used peripheral blood, obtained 28 days after the second dose of the MenACWY control vaccine. These receptors all come from an adult who received the MenACWY meningococcal vaccine as a control.

The rearrangement links TRBV5-1 to TRBJ1-1; 9 bases align to TRBD1. The V gene's germline CDR1 is SGHRS and CDR2 YFSETQ. Trimming took 2 bases from V and 5 from J; bases not matched to a gene: 4. The CDR3 contains 14 residues. DNA of the CDR3: TGCGCCAGCAGCTTACAGGGGGCGCATACTGAAGCTTTCTTT. As protein: CASSLQGAHTEAFF. The variable domain in full, completed from reference TRBV5-1 and TRBJ1-1, reads KAGVTQTPRYLIKTRGQQVTLSCSPISGHRSVSWYQQTPGQGLQFLFEYFSETQRNKGNFPGRFSGRQFSNSRSEMNVSTLELGDSALYLCASSLQGAHTEAFFGQGTRLTVV.

The genes are TRBV5-1 and TRBJ1-2; D uncertain. Trimming shortened V by 5 bases and J by 8 bases, and 16 bases separated the two germline ends. Germline assignment: CDR1 SGHRS and CDR2 YFSETQ. CDR3 length: 13 amino acids. The CDR3 loop is CASSWTGNEGYTF. The CDR3 DNA reads TGCGCCAGCAGTTGGACGGGGAATGAGGGCTACACCTTC. Supplemented by reference TRBV5-1 and TRBJ1-2, the full variable domain reads KAGVTQTPRYLIKTRGQQVTLSCSPISGHRSVSWYQQTPGQGLQFLFEYFSETQRNKGNFPGRFSGRQFSNSRSEMNVSTLELGDSALYLCASSWTGNEGYTFGSGTRLTVV.

The V call is TRBV6-2 or TRBV6-3, the J call TRBJ2-5, with D maybe TRBD2 (6 bases). The CDR3 consists of 15 residues. The germline V gene has CDR1 MNHEY and CDR2 SVGEGT. Between the trimmed V and J ends, which lost 2 bases and 5 bases, there was a span of 15 bases. The DNA for the CDR3 is TGTGCCAGCAGTTACCCCGGGGGATTTAGCGAGACCCAGTACTTC. Translated, it gives CASSYPGGFSETQYF.

The chain has TRBV27 and TRBJ1-6, with D hard to call. Germline CDR1 and CDR2: MNHEY and SMNVEV (reference sequence). This CDR3 is 14 amino acids long. V was pared by 2 bases and J by 7 bases, with 9 bases between. This CDR3 is CASSLPKTNSPLHF. DNA of the CDR3: TGTGCCAGCAGTTTACCGAAAACGAATTCACCCCTCCACTTT.

CDR3 in amino acids: CASSTGFEQYF. The CDR3 DNA follows: TGTGCCAGCAGTACAGGGTTCGAGCAGTACTTC. V is TRBV2 and J is TRBJ2-7; tentatively, D is TRBD1 (6 bases). Germline-derived CDR1 and CDR2 are SNHLY and FYNNEI. With 5 bases removed from V and 6 bases from J, the gap between germline ends came to 8 bases. This CDR3 is 11 amino acids long.

The chain links TRBV7-9 to TRBJ1-2; the D is unclear. V lost 2 bases and J lost 1, with 14 bases in between. The CDR3 sequence is 16 residues long. Germline CDR1 reads SEHNR; CDR2 reads FQNEAQ (reference sequence). CDR3 amino acids: CASSLYLSTLNYGYTF. Here the CDR3 DNA reads TGTGCCAGCAGCTTATACTTGAGTACCCTTAACTATGGCTACACCTTC.

V is TRBV28 and J is TRBJ1-2; D perhaps matches TRBD1 (5 bases). Per germline, CDR1 MDHEN and CDR2 SYDVKM. Trimming took 6 bases from V and 2 from J, leaving 10 bases between them. The CDR3 runs 13 residues. The chain's CDR3 is CASSLDSNYGYTF. Written as DNA, the CDR3 is TGTGCCAGCAGCCTAGACAGCAACTATGGCTACACCTTC.

V and J are TRBV5-6 and TRBJ2-7, with TRBD2 matching over 7 bases. Germline V gene lookup returns CDR1 SGHDT and CDR2 YYEEEE. Germline trimming cut 1 base from V and 3 bases from J; bases unmatched to any gene: 10. The CDR3 is made up of 16 amino acids. The CDR3 DNA follows: TGTGCCAGCAGCTTGTCAGAGGCGGGAGCCTACTACGAGCAGTACTTC. Translated, it gives CASSLSEAGAYYEQYF.

The genes are TRBV19 and TRBJ1-2; D is possibly TRBD1 (5 bases). The CDR3 has 15 amino acids. Germline V gives CDR1 LNHDA, CDR2 SQIVND (reference sequence). V lost 3 bases, J lost 5 bases, and 16 bases lay in between. The CDR3 here is CASSIPQGSGYGYTF. CDR3 bases: TGTGCCAGTAGTATCCCCCAGGGATCTGGGTATGGCTACACCTTC.

The J gene is TRBJ2-7, the V gene TRBV5-1; D might be TRBD1 (6 bases). Trimming removed 7 bases from V and 0 bases from J, with 11 bases in between. The germline gives CDR1 SGHRS, CDR2 YFSETQ. The CDR3 length is 13 residues. The DNA for the CDR3 is TGCGCCAGCGTTTTACAGGGCTCCTACGAGCAGTACTTC. It yields the protein CASVLQGSYEQYF.

The chain is built from TRBV4-2 and TRBJ2-1; 11 nucleotides align to TRBD2. Germline V gene sequence: CDR1 LGHNA, CDR2 YNFKEQ. The CDR3 consists of 17 residues. V dropped 0 bases and J dropped 4; count of bases not matched to a gene: 5. CDR3 DNA sequence: TGTGCCAGCAGCCAAGAATCGGGACTAGCGGAATACAATGAGCAGTTCTTC. It encodes CASSQESGLAEYNEQFF.

J is TRBJ2-7 and V is TRBV7-8, with 10 nucleotides matching TRBD1. CDR1 is SGHVS, CDR2 FQNEAQ, per germline. CDR3 length equals 15 residues. Losses at the gene ends were 5 bases for V and 2 bases for J; bases not matched to a gene: 6. The CDR3 region has the DNA TGTGCCAGCAGCCCTTGGACAGGGGGGGCCTACGAGCAGTACTTC. Translation gives CASSPWTGGAYEQYF.

A remark on this clone: Distinct nucleotide sequences in the sample also encode this CDR3. The chain links TRBV5-1 to TRBJ1-1; TRBD1 is a possible D gene (5 bases). Trimming left V 0 bases short and J 1 base short, with 7 bases between. The CDR3 spans 14 residues. In germline, CDR1 is SGHRS, CDR2 YFSETQ. The CDR3 nucleotides are TGCGCCAGCAGCTTGGCCACAGGGAACACTGAAGCTTTCTTT. Its protein is CASSLATGNTEAFF.

The chain employs TRBV28 and TRBJ1-2; the D is unclear. V was trimmed by 4 bases and J by 6 bases, leaving 18 bases between them. The CDR3 runs 15 residues. The germline V gene has CDR1 MDHEN and CDR2 SYDVKM. CDR3 loop: CASSSEVGPRHGYTF. The CDR3 DNA sequence: TGTGCCAGCAGTTCGGAGGTTGGGCCGCGGCATGGCTACACCTTC.

The chain joins TRBV29-1 to TRBJ2-3; D is perhaps TRBD1 (5 bases). Germline V lookup: CDR1 SQVTM, CDR2 ANQGSEA. The CDR3 spans 11 residues. Trimming left V 6 bases short and J 8 bases short, with 12 bases between. CDR3 protein: CSVVERGTQYF. DNA of the CDR3: TGCAGCGTGGTGGAAAGGGGTACGCAGTATTTT.

The chain couples TRBV25-1 to TRBJ2-5, with 7 bases lining up with TRBD2. V shed 4 bases and J 1 base; nucleotides not matched to a gene: 9. Germline CDR1 and CDR2: MGHDK and SYGVNS. This CDR3 has 16 residues. The CDR3 coding sequence is TGTGCCAGCAGTGGTGGACTAGACCTAATCCAAGAGACCCAGTACTTC. This gives the protein CASSGGLDLIQETQYF.

The J gene is TRBJ2-3, the V gene TRBV5-4; 11 bases line up with TRBD2. Unmatched junction bases numbered 6, after V lost 2 bases and J lost 4 bases. The length of the CDR3 is 16 residues. Per germline, CDR1 SGHNT and CDR2 YYREEE (reference sequence). The CDR3 loop reads CASSFMTSGAADTQYF. The CDR3 DNA sequence: TGTGCCAGCAGCTTCATGACTAGCGGGGCTGCAGATACGCAGTATTTT.

The V and J genes are TRBV5-6 and TRBJ2-7; 8 bases are shared with TRBD1. This CDR3 spans 14 amino acids. V dropped 4 bases and J dropped 3; count of bases not matched to a gene: 6. The germline CDR1 and CDR2 sequences are SGHDT and YYEEEE. The CDR3 region has the DNA TGTGCCAGCAGCACCCTCAGGGGGCTCTACGAGCAGTACTTC. Its translation is CASSTLRGLYEQYF.

This clone was recorded once. The chain carries TRBV20-1 and TRBJ2-7; D is undetermined. This CDR3 has 11 amino acids. Germline V gene lookup returns CDR1 DFQATT and CDR2 SNEGSKA (reference sequence). V was shortened by 7 bases and J by 5 bases, with 12 bases between the two germline ends. The CDR3 loop reads CSDEVLDEQYF. The CDR3 coding sequence is TGCAGTGATGAGGTCCTAGACGAGCAGTACTTC.

The chain joins TRBV5-1 to TRBJ2-3, with D perhaps being TRBD1 or TRBD2 (5 bases each). This CDR3 region has 16 residues. V lost 0 bases and J 7 bases, leaving 18 bases between the germline ends. Germline V gene data show CDR1 as SGHRS and CDR2 as YFSETQ. The CDR3, as DNA: TGCGCCAGCAGCTTGGCCAGGGAGACTTTGGAGAATACGCAGTATTTT. This encodes CASSLARETLENTQYF.

The chain links TRBV19 to TRBJ2-1; TRBD2 agrees at 9 bases. The germline V gene encodes CDR1 LNHDA and CDR2 SQIVND (reference sequence). This CDR3 has 16 amino acids. The ends lost 6 bases at V and 8 bases at J; junction bases unmatched: 14. CDR3 DNA sequence: TGTGCCAGTAGCGGGACTAGCCCTATCGTTCGTGATGAGCAGTTCTTC. Translated: CASSGTSPIVRDEQFF.